The clone carrying this T cell receptor (beta chain) was observed a single time. No antigen is known for it. The CDR3 has 12 amino acids. Germline CDR1 and CDR2: SGHNT and YENEEA. V dropped 6 bases and J dropped 5 bases, with 10 bases sitting between them. TCRdb keeps only in-frame clones here, not all; method: immunoSEQ multiplex PCR. The repertoire holds fewer than 65,000 clones, with 89% as singletons. This sample was taken from a study of T cell responses to AZD1222 COVID-19 vaccine. General observations from the study: Females made up more of the donors, who were largely white British, and clonal diversity may have come out too low. Spike-wide coverage was observed for vaccine-associated CD4 TCRs, with dominant responses at 160-218 and 743-854. It was only a handful of AZD1222 recipients who were seropositive at baseline.

Second-dose timings of about 4 or about 12 weeks were pooled. This specimen consisted of peripheral blood, obtained 28 days after the second AZD1222 dose. The sequence was obtained from an adult who received the AZD1222 COVID-19 vaccine. This chain uses TRBV11-3 with TRBJ2-5; D is ambiguous. CDR3 in amino acids: CASRSIEETQYF. CDR3 in DNA: TGTGCCAGCAGGAGTATCGAGGAGACCCAGTACTTC.